These 25 T cell receptor beta chains were all obtained from the same sample, sequenced in a study of control samples from healthy donors and cancer patients. Profiled with immunoSEQ multiplex PCR; TCRdb holds only in-frame clones, not every one. The sample consists of about 95,000 clones, approximately 91% of them appearing once. Sequenced: blood. The receptors here all came from a woman aged 25 to 39 in good health.

CDR3 sequence: CASSEFKGRGGNTIYF. The CDR3 DNA follows: TGTGCCAGCAGTGAATTTAAGGGACGTGGAGGAAACACCATATATTTT. The chain combines TRBV2 with TRBJ1-3; perhaps TRBD1 as D (5 bases). Germline CDR1 is SNHLY and CDR2 is FYNNEI. The CDR3 is 16 amino acids. Trimming took off 2 bases at V and 4 bases at J, with 15 bases between the two ends.

In this sample, this clone turned up once. V is TRBV11-2 and J is TRBJ2-1; 9 nucleotides line up with TRBD1. V gave up 5 bases and J gave up 8 bases; unmatched junction bases: 19. CDR1 and CDR2 (germline): SGHAT, FQNNGV. The CDR3 length is 18 residues. The CDR3 sequence is CASSTTGGWSRRVHEQFF. The CDR3 nucleotides are TGTGCCAGCAGCACCACAGGGGGCTGGAGCCGCCGGGTCCATGAGCAGTTCTTC.

Comment on this clone: The sample contains more than one DNA sequence encoding this CDR3. This rearrangement joins TRBV5-4 to TRBJ1-1; 8 bases map to TRBD1. J was trimmed by 2 bases and V by 8 bases; bases with no gene match: 11. Per the germline V gene, CDR1 is SGHNT and CDR2 is YYREEE (reference sequence). The CDR3 sequence is 15 residues long. CDR3 coding DNA: TGTGCCAGTAGCCTACGGACAGGGAGAAACACTGAAGCTTTCTTT. This translates into CASSLRTGRNTEAFF.

This rearrangement joins TRBV9 to TRBJ2-5, with 9 bases aligning to TRBD1. V was clipped by 0 bases and J by 4 bases; unmatched bases: 16. Per germline, CDR1 SGDLS and CDR2 YYNGEE. The CDR3 length is 19 residues. The DNA of the CDR3 is TGTGCCAGCAGCGTAGCTGTTCAAGGATTGGGACAGGGAGCAGAGACCCAGTACTTC. Encoded protein: CASSVAVQGLGQGAETQYF. Together with reference TRBV9 and TRBJ2-5, the CDR3 gives the full variable domain: DSGVTQTPKHLITATGQRVTLRCSPRSGDLSVYWYQQSLDQGLQFLIQYYNGEERAKGNILERFSAQQFPDLHSELNLSSLELGDSALYFCASSVAVQGLGQGAETQYFGPGTRLLVL.

This clone was seen once. This chain uses TRBV5-5 with TRBJ1-2; D gene uncertain. This CDR3 is built from 14 residues. The germline V gene has CDR1 SGHKS and CDR2 YYEKEE (reference sequence). V was trimmed by 6 bases and J by 4 bases, leaving 16 bases between them. The CDR3 loop is CASTTAGVSYGYTF. The CDR3 DNA reads TGTGCCAGCACCACCGCGGGAGTCTCCTATGGCTACACCTTC. The complete variable domain, with remaining parts taken from reference TRBV5-5 and TRBJ1-2, reads DAGVTQSPTHLIKTRGQQVTLRCSPISGHKSVSWYQQVLGQGPQFIFQYYEKEERGRGNFPDRFSARQFPNYSSELNVNALLLGDSALYLCASTTAGVSYGYTFGSGTRLTVV.

V usage is TRBV7-2 and J usage is TRBJ1-5; D not resolved. The germline CDR1 and CDR2 sequences are SGHTA and FQGNSA. V lost 5 bases and J lost 3, with 17 bases in between. The CDR3 consists of 16 residues. This CDR3 is CASSPDPRISNQPQHF. The CDR3 bases are TGTGCCAGCAGCCCCGACCCCCGGATCTCCAATCAGCCCCAGCATTTT.

In this sample, this clone turned up a few times. This chain connects TRBV12-3 or TRBV12-4 to TRBJ1-5; no clear D gene. Trimming shortened V by 6 bases and J by 8 bases, and 11 bases separated the two germline ends. The CDR3 covers 12 residues. The CDR3 nucleotides are TGTGCCAGCAGGGGTTCCCAGGAGCCCCAGCATTTT. Protein sequence: CASRGSQEPQHF.

V usage is TRBV7-9 and J usage is TRBJ1-1, with D tentatively TRBD1 (5 bases). Trimming pared 7 bases from V and 5 bases from J, leaving 23 bases between. The CDR3 is made up of 16 amino acids. CDR1 is SEHNR and CDR2 is FQNEAQ in the germline V gene (reference sequence). CDR3 loop: CASKPPGGRASTEAFF. CDR3 coding DNA: TGTGCCAGCAAACCCCCCGGAGGCAGGGCGAGTACTGAAGCTTTCTTT.

This clone was picked up one time. This chain uses TRBV19 with TRBJ1-6; D gene uncertain. CDR1 LNHDA and CDR2 SQIVND come from the germline V gene (reference sequence). This CDR3 spans 14 amino acids. Trimming took 5 bases from V and 6 from J, leaving 11 bases between them. CDR3 loop: CASSLVGPNSPLHF. For the CDR3, the DNA is TGTGCCAGTAGTCTTGTGGGCCCTAATTCACCCCTCCACTTT.

This chain uses TRBV6-5 with TRBJ1-4; D call uncertain. Germline-derived CDR1 and CDR2 are MNHEY and SVGAGI. V lost 8 bases and J lost 5, with 3 bases in between. The CDR3 loop spans 10 amino acids. In DNA form, the CDR3 reads TGTGCCAGCCTAAATGAAAAACTGTTTTTT. The encoded protein is CASLNEKLFF.

The chain uses TRBV11-2 and TRBJ2-3; the D gene is possibly TRBD2 (5 bases). CDR3 size: 13 residues. V was shortened by 7 bases and J by 1 base, with 9 bases between the two germline ends. CDR1 is SGHAT, CDR2 FQNNGV, per germline. The CDR3 DNA follows: TGTGCCAGCATCCTTAGCGGCACAGATACGCAGTATTTT. This encodes CASILSGTDTQYF.

V is TRBV19 and J is TRBJ2-3; 8 nucleotides match TRBD2. Trimming removed 5 bases from V and 0 bases from J; junction bases left unmatched: 10. Germline CDR1 LNHDA, CDR2 SQIVND (reference sequence). The CDR3 runs 17 residues. CDR3 region: CASSALLAGPSTDTQYF. The CDR3 DNA reads as TGTGCCAGTAGTGCCCTCTTAGCGGGGCCTAGCACAGATACGCAGTATTTT.

The chain recombines TRBV5-1 with TRBJ1-1; 9 bases are shared with TRBD1. The CDR3 spans 15 residues. CDR1 is SGHRS and CDR2 is YFSETQ in the germline V gene. The junction had 6 bases not matched to a gene; V was cut back by 1 base and J by 5 bases. The CDR3 is CASSLTRTGETEAFF. The CDR3 DNA reads as TGCGCCAGCAGCTTGACGAGGACAGGGGAAACTGAAGCTTTCTTT.

V gene TRBV5-6 combines with J gene TRBJ1-5, with 7 nucleotides matching TRBD1. Per germline, CDR1 SGHDT and CDR2 YYEEEE. V lost 0 bases and J lost 4; bases outside the gene matches: 13. This CDR3 has 18 residues. CDR3 in amino acids: CASSLGRQGLFPNQPQHF. CDR3 nucleotides: TGTGCCAGCAGCTTGGGGAGACAGGGTCTATTTCCAAATCAGCCCCAGCATTTT.

The chain links TRBV13 to TRBJ1-2, with 7 bases that match TRBD1. Looked up from germline, CDR1 is PRHDT and CDR2 is FYEKMQ (reference sequence). The CDR3 is made up of 12 amino acids. V shed 5 bases, J shed 7 bases, and the junction held 4 bases outside the gene matches. The CDR3 protein is CASSRYRGGYTF. As DNA, the CDR3 is TGTGCCAGCAGCAGATACAGGGGTGGCTACACCTTC.

The rearrangement uses TRBV18 and TRBJ2-5, with D perhaps TRBD1 (5 bases). Trimming took off 3 bases at V and 5 bases at J, with 13 bases between the two ends. The CDR3 is made up of 14 amino acids. The germline gives CDR1 KGHSH, CDR2 LQKENI. The CDR3 region is CASSPREGWETQYF. The CDR3, as DNA: TGTGCCAGCTCACCCAGGGAAGGTTGGGAGACCCAGTACTTC.

V usage is TRBV30 and J usage is TRBJ2-1; 10 bases map to TRBD2. The CDR3 runs to 19 residues. Germline V gene lookup returns CDR1 GTSNPN and CDR2 SVGIG (reference sequence). V dropped 2 bases and J dropped 0; count of bases not matched to a gene: 13. The CDR3 region is CAWSKGSLAGGSSYNEQFF. The CDR3 DNA is TGTGCCTGGAGTAAAGGGTCATTAGCGGGGGGAAGCTCCTACAATGAGCAGTTCTTC.

The V gene is TRBV29-1, the J gene TRBJ1-1; no reliable D call. CDR3 length equals 13 residues. V was shortened by 3 bases and J by 0 bases, with 8 bases between the two germline ends. Germline V gene lookup returns CDR1 SQVTM and CDR2 ANQGSEA. CDR3 residues: CSVDRQLNTEAFF. As DNA, the CDR3 is TGCAGCGTTGATAGGCAGTTGAACACTGAAGCTTTCTTT.

The CDR3 region is CASSVAGAVHSGNTIYF. The CDR3 nucleotides are TGTGCCAGCAGCGTAGCGGGGGCGGTACACTCTGGAAACACCATATATTTT. The rearrangement uses TRBV9 and TRBJ1-3, with a tentative D call TRBD1 (6 bases). Germline lookup yields CDR1 SGDLS and CDR2 YYNGEE. This CDR3 comprises 17 residues. V lost 0 bases and J lost 0, with 13 bases in between.

This clone occurred once. The same CDR3 also results from other DNA sequences found in this sample. This sequence joins TRBV5-1 and TRBJ2-7, with a possible D match to TRBD1 (5 bases). This CDR3 comprises 14 residues. In germline, CDR1 is SGHRS, CDR2 YFSETQ. The V end was cut by 0 bases, the J end by 6 bases, with 13 bases between. CDR3 region: CASSLGQGNGEQYF. The CDR3 DNA reads TGCGCCAGCAGCTTGGGGCAGGGTAACGGCGAGCAGTACTTC.

The chain recombines TRBV6-5 with TRBJ1-1; no definite D call. Looked up from germline, CDR1 is MNHEY and CDR2 is SVGAGI. CDR3 size: 13 residues. V was cut by 7 bases and J by 5 bases, with 14 bases left in between. The CDR3 nucleotides are TGTGCCAGCAAGAGGGAGGGCCGAACTGAAGCTTTCTTT. Translation: CASKREGRTEAFF.

The V gene is TRBV6-2 or TRBV6-3, the J gene TRBJ1-2; 7 bases fit TRBD1. There are 14 residues in the CDR3. Trimming took 5 bases from V and 4 from J; bases not matched to a gene: 7. From germline, CDR1 is MNHEY and CDR2 SVGEGT. Written as DNA, the CDR3 is TGTGCCAGCAGTAATAAACAGGGGACCTATGGCTACACCTTC. Its translation is CASSNKQGTYGYTF.

The chain couples TRBV9 to TRBJ1-2, with unresolved D. This CDR3 is 13 amino acids long. The germline V and J ends were trimmed by 4 bases and 2 bases, with 9 bases remaining between them. Germline assignment: CDR1 SGDLS and CDR2 YYNGEE. The CDR3 is CASSLDGNYGYTF. CDR3 bases: TGTGCCAGCAGCCTGGACGGAAACTATGGCTACACCTTC.

This clone was observed once. This chain uses TRBV11-2 with TRBJ1-2; D unclear. The length of the CDR3 is 15 residues. V was clipped by 0 bases and J by 4 bases, with 12 bases between them. CDR1 and CDR2 (germline): SGHAT, FQNNGV. CDR3 nucleotides: TGTGCCAGCAGCTTAGAGGTTTCTCCCTTCTATGGCTACACCTTC. Residues: CASSLEVSPFYGYTF.

The rearrangement joins TRBV5-1 to TRBJ2-5; 7 positions agree with TRBD2. The germline V gene encodes CDR1 SGHRS and CDR2 YFSETQ. Trimming at V came to 4 bases and at J to 4 bases, leaving 7 bases not matched to a gene. The CDR3 has 14 residues. CDR3 coding DNA: TGCGCCAGCAGCGCGCGGGGGAGGGGAGAGACCCAGTACTTC. Translating it yields CASSARGRGETQYF.